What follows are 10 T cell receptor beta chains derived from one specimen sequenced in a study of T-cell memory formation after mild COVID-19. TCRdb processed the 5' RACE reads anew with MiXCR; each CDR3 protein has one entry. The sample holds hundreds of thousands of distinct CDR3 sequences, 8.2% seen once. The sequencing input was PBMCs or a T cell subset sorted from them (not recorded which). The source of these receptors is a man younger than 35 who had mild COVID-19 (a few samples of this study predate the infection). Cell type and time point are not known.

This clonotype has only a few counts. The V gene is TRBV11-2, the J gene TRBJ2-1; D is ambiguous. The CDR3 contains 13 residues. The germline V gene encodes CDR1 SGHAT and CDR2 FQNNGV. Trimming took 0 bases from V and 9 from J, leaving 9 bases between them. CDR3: CASSLDLMGEQFF. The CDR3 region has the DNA TGTGCCAGCAGCTTAGATCTTATGGGTGAGCAGTTCTTC.

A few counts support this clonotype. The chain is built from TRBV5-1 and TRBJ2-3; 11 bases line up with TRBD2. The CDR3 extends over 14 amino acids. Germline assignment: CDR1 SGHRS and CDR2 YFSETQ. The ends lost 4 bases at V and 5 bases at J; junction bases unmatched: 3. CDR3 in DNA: TGCGCCAGCAGCACTAGCGGGGGCGAAGATACGCAGTATTTT. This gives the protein CASSTSGGEDTQYF.

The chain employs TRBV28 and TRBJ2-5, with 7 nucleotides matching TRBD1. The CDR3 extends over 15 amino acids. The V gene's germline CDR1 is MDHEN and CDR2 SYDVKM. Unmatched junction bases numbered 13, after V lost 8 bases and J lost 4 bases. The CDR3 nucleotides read TGTGCCAGCGTTGAAGGGACAGAACTTTCAGAGACCCAGTACTTC. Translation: CASVEGTELSETQYF.

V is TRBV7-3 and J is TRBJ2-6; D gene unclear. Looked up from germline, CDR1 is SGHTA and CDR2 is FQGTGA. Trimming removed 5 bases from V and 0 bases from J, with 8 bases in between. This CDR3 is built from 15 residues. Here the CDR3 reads CASSTSSSGANVLTF. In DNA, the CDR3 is TGTGCCAGCAGCACCAGTAGCTCTGGGGCCAACGTCCTGACTTTC. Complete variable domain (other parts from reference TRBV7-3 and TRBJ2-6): GAGVSQTPSNKVTEKGKYVELRCDPISGHTALYWYRQSLGQGPEFLIYFQGTGAADDSGLPNDRFFAVRPEGSVSTLKIQRTERGDSAVYLCASSTSSSGANVLTFGAGSRLTVL.

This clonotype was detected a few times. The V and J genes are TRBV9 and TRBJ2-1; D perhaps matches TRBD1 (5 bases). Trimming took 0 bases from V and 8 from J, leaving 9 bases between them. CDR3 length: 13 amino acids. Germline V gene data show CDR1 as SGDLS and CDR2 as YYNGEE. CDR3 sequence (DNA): TGTGCCAGCAGCGTAGGACAGAACTATGAGCAGTTCTTC. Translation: CASSVGQNYEQFF.

CDR3 protein: CAIGSKGGDTEAFF. CDR3 sequence (DNA): TGTGCCATCGGATCGAAGGGTGGGGACACTGAAGCTTTCTTT. The chain carries TRBV10-3 and TRBJ1-1; D not certain. This CDR3 contains 14 residues. V lost 8 bases, J lost 3 bases, and 16 bases lay in between. Germline CDR1 ENHRY, CDR2 SYGVKD.

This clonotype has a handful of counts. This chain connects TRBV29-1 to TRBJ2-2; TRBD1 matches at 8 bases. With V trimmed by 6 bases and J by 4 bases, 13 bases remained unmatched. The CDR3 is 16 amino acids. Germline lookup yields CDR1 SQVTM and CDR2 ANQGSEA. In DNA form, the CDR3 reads TGCAGCGTCCACCTACATCAGGGGGCGGGCACCGGGGAGCTGTTTTTT. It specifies CSVHLHQGAGTGELFF.

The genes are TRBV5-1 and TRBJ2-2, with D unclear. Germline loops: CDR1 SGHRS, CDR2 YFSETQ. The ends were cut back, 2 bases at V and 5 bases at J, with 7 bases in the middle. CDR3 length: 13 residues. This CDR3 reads CASSFSETGELFF. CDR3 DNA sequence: TGCGCCAGCAGCTTCTCCGAAACCGGGGAGCTGTTTTTT.

CDR3 protein: CASSQVAGGGTDTQYF. CDR3 nucleotide sequence: TGTGCCAGCAGCCAAGTTGCGGGGGGCGGGACAGATACGCAGTATTTT. This chain links TRBV4-2 with TRBJ2-3; 8 nucleotides align to TRBD2. CDR1 and CDR2 (germline): LGHNA, YNFKEQ. The CDR3 loop spans 16 amino acids. Losses at the gene ends were 1 base for V and 3 bases for J; bases not matched to a gene: 6.

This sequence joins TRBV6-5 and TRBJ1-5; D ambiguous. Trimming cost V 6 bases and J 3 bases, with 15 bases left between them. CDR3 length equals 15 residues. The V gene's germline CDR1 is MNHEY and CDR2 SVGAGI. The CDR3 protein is CASRLGAGYNQPQHF. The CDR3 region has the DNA TGTGCCAGCAGACTCGGCGCCGGGTACAATCAGCCCCAGCATTTT.